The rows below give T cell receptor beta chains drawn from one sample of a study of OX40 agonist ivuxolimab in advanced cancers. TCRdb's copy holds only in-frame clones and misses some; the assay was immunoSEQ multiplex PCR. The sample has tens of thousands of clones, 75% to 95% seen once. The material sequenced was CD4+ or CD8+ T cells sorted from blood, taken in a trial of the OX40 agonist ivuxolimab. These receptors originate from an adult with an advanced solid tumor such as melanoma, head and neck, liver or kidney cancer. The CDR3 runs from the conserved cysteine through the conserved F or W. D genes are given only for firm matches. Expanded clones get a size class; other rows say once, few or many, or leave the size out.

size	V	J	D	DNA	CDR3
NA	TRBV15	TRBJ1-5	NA	TGTGCCACCAGCAATCCAAAGACAGGTTCAAATCAGCCCCAGCATTTT	CATSNPKTGSNQPQHF
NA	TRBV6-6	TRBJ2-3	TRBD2	TGTGCCAGCGCGGGGTTAGCGGGAGTCGGGACAGATACGCAGTATTTT	CASAGLAGVGTDTQYF
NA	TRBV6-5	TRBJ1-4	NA	TGTGCCAGCAGTTACGACAGGCCCACTAATGAAAAACTGTTTTTT	CASSYDRPTNEKLFF
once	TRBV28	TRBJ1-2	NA	TGTGCCAGCAGGGGGGAGGGCTTCTTCGGCTACACCTTC	CASRGEGFFGYTF
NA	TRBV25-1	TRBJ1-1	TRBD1	TGTGCCAGCACCTCAAGACAGGGAGTAAACACTGAAGCTTTCTTT	CASTSRQGVNTEAFF
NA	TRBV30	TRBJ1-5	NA	TGTGCCTGGAGTGTAACGTCAGGGAAGAATCAGCCCCAGCATTTT	CAWSVTSGKNQPQHF
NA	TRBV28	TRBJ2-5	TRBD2	TGTGCCAGCAGTGGGTTCCTAGCGGGGACCCAAGAGACCCAGTACTTC	CASSGFLAGTQETQYF
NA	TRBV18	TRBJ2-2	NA	TGTGCCAGCTCACCACCTAGTGGCGGACAGAGAAACACCGGGGAGCTGTTTTTT	CASSPPSGGQRNTGELFF
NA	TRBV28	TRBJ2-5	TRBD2	TGTGCCAGCAGTCTGGGGGGGAGAGGCGGAGAGACCCAGTACTTC	CASSLGGRGGETQYF
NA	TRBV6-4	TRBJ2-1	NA	TGTGCCAGCAGTGACCGAGGGTTTAGCTCCTACAATGAGCAGTTCTTC	CASSDRGFSSYNEQFF
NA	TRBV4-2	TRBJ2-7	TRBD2	TGTGCCAGCAGCCAAGATCTGCGGGAGCACCACGAGCAGTACTTC	CASSQDLREHHEQYF
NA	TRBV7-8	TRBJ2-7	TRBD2	TGTGCCAGCAGCTTACCTCCCATGGGACTAGCGGGAGGATACGAGCAGTACTTC	CASSLPPMGLAGGYEQYF
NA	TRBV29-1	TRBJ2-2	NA	TGCAGCGTTGGGGGGGCTAGGGAGCTGTTTTTT	CSVGGARELFF
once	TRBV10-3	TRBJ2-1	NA	TGTGCCATCGGCAGTATAAGCAATGAGCAGTTCTTC	CAIGSISNEQFF